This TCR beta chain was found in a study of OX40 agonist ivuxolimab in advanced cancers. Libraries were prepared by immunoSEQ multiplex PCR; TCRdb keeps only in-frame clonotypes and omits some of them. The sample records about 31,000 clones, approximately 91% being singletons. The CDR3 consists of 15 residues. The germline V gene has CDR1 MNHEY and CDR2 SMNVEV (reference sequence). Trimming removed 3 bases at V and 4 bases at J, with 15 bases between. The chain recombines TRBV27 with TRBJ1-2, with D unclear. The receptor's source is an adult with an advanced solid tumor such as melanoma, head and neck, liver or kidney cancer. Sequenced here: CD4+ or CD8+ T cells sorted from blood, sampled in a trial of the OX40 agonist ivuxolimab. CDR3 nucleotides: TGTGCCAGCAGTTTCAGCGAAGGGTCTAGCTATGGCTACACCTTC. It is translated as CASSFSEGSSYGYTF.